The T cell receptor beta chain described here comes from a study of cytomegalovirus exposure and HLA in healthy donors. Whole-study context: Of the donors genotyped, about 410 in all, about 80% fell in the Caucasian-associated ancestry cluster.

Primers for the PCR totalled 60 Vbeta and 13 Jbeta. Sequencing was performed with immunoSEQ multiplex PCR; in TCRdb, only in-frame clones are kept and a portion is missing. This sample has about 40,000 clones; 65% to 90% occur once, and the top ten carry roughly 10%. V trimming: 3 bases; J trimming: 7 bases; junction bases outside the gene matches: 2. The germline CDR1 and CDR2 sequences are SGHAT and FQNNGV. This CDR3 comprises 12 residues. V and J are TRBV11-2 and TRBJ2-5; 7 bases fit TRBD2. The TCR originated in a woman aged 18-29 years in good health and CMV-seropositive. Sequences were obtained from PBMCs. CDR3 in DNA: TGTGCCAGCAGCTTGGGGAGGGGGACCCAGTACTTC. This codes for CASSLGRGTQYF. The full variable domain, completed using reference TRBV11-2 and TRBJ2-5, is EAGVAQSPRYKIIEKRQSVAFWCNPISGHATLYWYQQILGQGPKLLIQFQNNGVVDDSQLPKDRFSAERLKGVDSTLKIQPAKLEDSAVYLCASSLGRGTQYFGPGTRLLVL.